Here is one T cell receptor beta chain with its context. The germline V gene has CDR1 KGHSH and CDR2 LQKENI. V shed 2 bases and J 0 bases; nucleotides not matched to a gene: 10. The CDR3 length is 18 residues. Here immunoSEQ multiplex PCR was the method, and the copy in TCRdb shows in-frame clones only, minus some. The sample shows some 140,000 clones, 85% to 95% of them seen only once. The sample belongs to a study of control samples from healthy donors and cancer patients. Sequenced: PBMCs. The chain joins TRBV18 to TRBJ1-3; 7 bases are a match to TRBD1. The origin of this receptor is a man between 60 and 75 years old with colorectal cancer. The DNA for the CDR3 is TGTGCCAGCTCACCAAATACGCAGGGGGGGAACTCTGGAAACACCATATATTTT. Translation gives CASSPNTQGGNSGNTIYF.